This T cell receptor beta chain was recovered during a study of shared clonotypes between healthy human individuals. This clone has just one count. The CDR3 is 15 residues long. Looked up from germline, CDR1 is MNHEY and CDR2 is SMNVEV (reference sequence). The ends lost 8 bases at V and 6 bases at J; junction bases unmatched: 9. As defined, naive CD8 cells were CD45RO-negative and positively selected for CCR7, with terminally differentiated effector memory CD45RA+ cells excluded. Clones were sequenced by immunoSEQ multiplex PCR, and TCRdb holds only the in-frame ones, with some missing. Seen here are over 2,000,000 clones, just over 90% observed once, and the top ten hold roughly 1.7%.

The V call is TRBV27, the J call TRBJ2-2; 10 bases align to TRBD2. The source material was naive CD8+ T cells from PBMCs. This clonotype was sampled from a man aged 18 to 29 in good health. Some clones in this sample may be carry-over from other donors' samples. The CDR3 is CASRGGTSVPGELFF. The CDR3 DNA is TGTGCCAGCCGAGGGGGGACTAGCGTCCCCGGGGAGCTGTTTTTT.